This T cell receptor (beta chain) was sequenced during a study of glioma-infiltrating T cells after dendritic cell vaccination. Study-level points and caveats: The cohort had few patients with full blood and tumor sets.

Note on this clone: The antigen remains undetermined.

Stated time point: after dendritic cell vaccination, including at tumor progression/relapse. TCRdb keeps only in-frame clones here, not all; method: immunoSEQ multiplex PCR. The sample has 100,000 or so clones, around 89% seen once. The junction had 10 bases not matched to a gene; V was cut back by 4 bases and J by 7 bases. The CDR3 loop spans 16 amino acids. Germline V gives CDR1 SGHRS, CDR2 YFSETQ. The receptor's source is a human donor with glioblastoma. The source material was blood, sampled after dendritic cell vaccination. The chain links TRBV5-1 to TRBJ2-1, with TRBD2 identical over 11 bases. Here the CDR3 reads CASSTRSGRDRNEQFF. The DNA for the CDR3 is TGCGCCAGCAGCACCCGTAGCGGGAGGGACCGGAATGAGCAGTTCTTC.